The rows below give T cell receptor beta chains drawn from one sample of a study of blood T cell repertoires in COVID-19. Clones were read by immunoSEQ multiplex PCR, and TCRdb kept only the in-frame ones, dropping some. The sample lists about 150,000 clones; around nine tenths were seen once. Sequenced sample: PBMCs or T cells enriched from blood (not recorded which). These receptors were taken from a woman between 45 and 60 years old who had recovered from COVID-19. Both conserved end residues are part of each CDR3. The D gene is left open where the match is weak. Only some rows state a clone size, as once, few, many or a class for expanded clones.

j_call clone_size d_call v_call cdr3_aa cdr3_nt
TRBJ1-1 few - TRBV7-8 CASSLTIGHNTEAFF TGTGCCAGCAGCCTTACAATCGGACACAACACTGAAGCTTTCTTT
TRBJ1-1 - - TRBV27 CASSSLKTGYQNTEAFF TGTGCCAGCAGTTCCCTCAAAACAGGGTACCAGAACACTGAAGCTTTCTTT
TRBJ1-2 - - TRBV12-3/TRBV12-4 CASGYAQGYTF TGTGCCAGCGGATACGCACAGGGCTACACCTTC
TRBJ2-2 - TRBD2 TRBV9 CASSVSGLAGGPRTGELFF TGTGCCAGCAGCGTATCGGGACTAGCGGGGGGGCCCCGCACCGGGGAGCTGTTTTTT
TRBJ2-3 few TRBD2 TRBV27 CASSSRGGRGASTDTQYF TGTGCCAGCAGTTCGCGGGGGGGCCGGGGGGCTAGCACAGATACGCAGTATTTT
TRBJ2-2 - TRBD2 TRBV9 CASSVGGGDLAGELFF TGTGCCAGCAGCGTAGGGGGAGGGGATCTGGCCGGGGAGCTGTTTTTT
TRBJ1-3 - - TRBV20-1 CSAISGNTIYF TGCAGTGCCATTTCTGGAAACACCATATATTTT
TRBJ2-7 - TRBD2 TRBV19 CASSIDSGGVTYEQYF TGTGCCAGTAGTATAGATTCGGGGGGGGTTACTTACGAGCAGTACTTC
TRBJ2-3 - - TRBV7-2 CASSLDQVPPQYF TGTGCCAGCAGCTTAGATCAGGTACCCCCGCAGTATTTT
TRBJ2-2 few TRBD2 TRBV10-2 CASKGIAGGMNTGELFF TGCGCCAGCAAGGGAATAGCGGGGGGGATGAACACCGGGGAGCTGTTTTTT
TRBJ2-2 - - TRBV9 CASSVVLGGELFF TGTGCCAGCAGCGTAGTCCTCGGCGGGGAGCTGTTTTTT
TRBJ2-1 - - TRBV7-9 CASSPSGPNEQFF TGTGCCAGCAGCCCGAGTGGGCCCAATGAGCAGTTCTTC
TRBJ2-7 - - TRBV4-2 CASSQNPRAVAEQYF TGTGCCAGCAGCCAAAATCCTCGTGCGGTTGCAGAGCAGTACTTC
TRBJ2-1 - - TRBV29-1 CSGTEYNEQFF TGCAGCGGGACAGAGTACAATGAGCAGTTCTTC
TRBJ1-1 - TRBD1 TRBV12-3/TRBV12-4 CASSGDRAGAFF TGTGCCAGCAGTGGGGACAGGGCGGGAGCTTTCTTT
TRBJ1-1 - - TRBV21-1 CASSNRGGKNTEAFF TGTGCCAGCAGCAATAGAGGGGGCAAGAACACTGAAGCTTTCTTT
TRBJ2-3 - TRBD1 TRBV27 CASRRDRTTDTQYF TGTGCCAGCCGGCGGGACAGGACCACAGATACGCAGTATTTT
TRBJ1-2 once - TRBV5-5 CASSFGPGMGYTF TGTGCCAGCAGCTTTGGGCCCGGGATGGGCTACACCTTC
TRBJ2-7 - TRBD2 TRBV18 CASSPAGDYEQYF TGTGCCAGCTCACCAGCGGGGGACTACGAGCAGTACTTC
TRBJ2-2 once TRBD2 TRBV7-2 CASSPTPRGTGELFF TGTGCCAGCAGCCCCACCCCGCGGGGGACCGGGGAGCTGTTTTTT
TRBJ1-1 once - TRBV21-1 CASSLLSRSQAFF TGTGCCAGCAGCCTTTTGAGTAGGAGTCAAGCTTTCTTT
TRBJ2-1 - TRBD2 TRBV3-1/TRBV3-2 CASSPSISGGAFSEQFF TGTGCCAGCAGCCCTAGTATTAGCGGGGGCGCTTTCTCTGAGCAGTTCTTC
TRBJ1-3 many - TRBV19 CASSIFSDSSSGNTIYF TGTGCCAGTAGTATATTTTCGGACAGCTCCTCTGGAAACACCATATATTTT
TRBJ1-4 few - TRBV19 CASSAGSTGDEKLFF TGTGCCAGTAGTGCGGGGAGTACGGGAGATGAAAAACTGTTTTTT
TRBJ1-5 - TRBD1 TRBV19 CASMTGGGENQPQHF TGTGCCAGTATGACAGGGGGTGGCGAGAATCAGCCCCAGCATTTT
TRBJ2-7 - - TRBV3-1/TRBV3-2 CASSPFGRGPEDYEQYF TGTGCCAGCAGCCCCTTTGGGCGGGGGCCCGAGGATTACGAGCAGTACTTC
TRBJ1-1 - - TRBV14 CASSRTTGIMNTEAFF TGTGCCAGCAGCCGAACGACGGGGATTATGAACACTGAAGCTTTCTTT
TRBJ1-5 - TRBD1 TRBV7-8 CASSLAQGDYSNQPQHF TGTGCCAGCAGCTTAGCACAGGGGGACTATAGCAATCAGCCCCAGCATTTT
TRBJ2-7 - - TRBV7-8 CASSLAPPYEQYF TGTGCCAGCAGCTTAGCCCCTCCCTACGAGCAGTACTTC
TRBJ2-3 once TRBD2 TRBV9 CASSPTKLAVREDTQYF TGTGCCAGCAGCCCAACGAAACTAGCGGTTAGGGAGGATACGCAGTATTTT
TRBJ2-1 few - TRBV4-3 CASSQDQADYNEQFF TGCGCCAGCAGCCAAGATCAAGCGGACTACAATGAGCAGTTCTTC
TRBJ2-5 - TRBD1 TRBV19 CATGQGVKQETQYF TGTGCCACAGGACAGGGAGTGAAACAAGAGACCCAGTACTTC
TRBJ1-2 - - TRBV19 CASSISYRVGYTF TGTGCCAGTAGTATTTCATACAGGGTTGGCTACACCTTC
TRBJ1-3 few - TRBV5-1 CASSLTGISGNTIYF TGCGCCAGCAGCTTGACAGGGATCTCTGGAAACACCATATATTTT
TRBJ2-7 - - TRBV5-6 CASSLGGGRFYEQYF TGTGCCAGCAGCTTGGGCGGCGGCCGTTTCTACGAGCAGTACTTC
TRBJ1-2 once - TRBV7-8 CASSLIRGNYGYTF TGTGCCAGCAGCTTAATACGAGGGAACTATGGCTACACCTTC
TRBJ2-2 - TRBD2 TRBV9 CASSAQTSGGRTGELFF TGTGCCAGCAGCGCCCAGACTAGCGGGGGCCGGACCGGGGAGCTGTTTTTT
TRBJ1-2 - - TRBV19 CASSGFYGYTF TGTGCCAGTTCAGGGTTCTATGGCTACACCTTC
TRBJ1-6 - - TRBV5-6 CASSLMGGLSPLHF TGTGCCAGCAGCTTGATGGGAGGGCTTTCACCCCTCCACTTT
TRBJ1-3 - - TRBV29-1 CSVRGTGNTIYF TGCAGCGTCCGGGGTACTGGAAACACCATATATTTT
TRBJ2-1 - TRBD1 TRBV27 CASGGIRNRGSRNEQFF TGTGCCAGTGGGGGGATACGTAACAGGGGGTCCCGCAATGAGCAGTTCTTC